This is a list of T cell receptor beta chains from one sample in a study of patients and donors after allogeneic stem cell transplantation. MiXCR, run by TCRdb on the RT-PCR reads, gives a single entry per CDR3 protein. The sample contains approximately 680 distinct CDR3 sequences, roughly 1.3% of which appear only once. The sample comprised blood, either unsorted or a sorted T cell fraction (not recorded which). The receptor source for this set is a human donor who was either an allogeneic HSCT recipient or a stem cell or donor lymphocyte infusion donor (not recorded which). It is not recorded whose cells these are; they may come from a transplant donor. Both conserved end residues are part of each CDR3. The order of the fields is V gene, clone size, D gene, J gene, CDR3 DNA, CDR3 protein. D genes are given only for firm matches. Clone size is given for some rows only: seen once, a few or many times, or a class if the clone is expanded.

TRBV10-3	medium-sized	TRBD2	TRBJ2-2	TGTGCCTCCCGGGGGGGCACCGGGGAGCTGTTTTTT	CASRGGTGELFF
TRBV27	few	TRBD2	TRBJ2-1	TGTGCCAGCAGTCCTGCAGCGGGAACGGTCAGCTCCTACAATGAGCAGTTCTTC	CASSPAAGTVSSYNEQFF
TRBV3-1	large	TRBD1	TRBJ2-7	TGTGCCAGCAGCGAAGGAGGACAGGGGGACGAGCAGTACTTC	CASSEGGQGDEQYF
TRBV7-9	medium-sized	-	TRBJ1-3	TGTGCCAGCAGTAACTCTGGAAACACCATATATTTT	CASSNSGNTIYF
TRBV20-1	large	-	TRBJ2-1	TGCAGTGCTAGAGATTTTAACGGCGGGGATTACAATGAGCAGTTCTTC	CSARDFNGGDYNEQFF
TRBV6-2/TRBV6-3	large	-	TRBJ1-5	TGTGCCAGCAGTTACTCGATGAACAGGGAGGAGCCCCAGCATTTT	CASSYSMNREEPQHF
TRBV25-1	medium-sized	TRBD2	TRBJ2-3	TGTGCCAGCGCTAGCGGGAGCACAGATACGCAGTATTTT	CASASGSTDTQYF
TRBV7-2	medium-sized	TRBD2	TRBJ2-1	TGTGCCAGCAGCTCACCTCCGGGAGGGCACAATGAGCAGTTCTTC	CASSSPPGGHNEQFF
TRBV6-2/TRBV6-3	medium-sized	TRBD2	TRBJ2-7	TGTGCCAGCAGTTACGCCGCGGGAGTTCACTACGAGCAGTACTTC	CASSYAAGVHYEQYF
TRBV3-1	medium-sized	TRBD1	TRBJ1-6	TGTGCCAGCAGCCCGACAGGGGGGAATTCACCCCTCCACTTT	CASSPTGGNSPLHF
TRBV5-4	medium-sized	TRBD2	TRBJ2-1	TGTGCCAGCAGCTGGGACTTAGCGGGGATCTACAATGAGCAGTTCTTC	CASSWDLAGIYNEQFF
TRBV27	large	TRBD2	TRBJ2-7	TGTGCCAGCAGTTTAGGTAGCGGGAGGGCCAACGAGCAGTACTTC	CASSLGSGRANEQYF
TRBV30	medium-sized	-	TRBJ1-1	TGTGCCTCGGGACGGATGAACACTGAAGCTTTCTTT	CASGRMNTEAFF
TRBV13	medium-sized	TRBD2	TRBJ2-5	TGTGCCAGCAGCTTCCGGGAGGGCCGAGAGACCCAGTACTTC	CASSFREGRETQYF
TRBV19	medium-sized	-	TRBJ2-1	TGTGCCAGTAGTATAAGCCCGGGGGCCTACAATGAGCAGTTCTTC	CASSISPGAYNEQFF
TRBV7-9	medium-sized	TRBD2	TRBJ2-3	TGTGCCAGCAGCTTATGGGGCACTAGCGGGAGTGGAGATACGCAGTATTTT	CASSLWGTSGSGDTQYF
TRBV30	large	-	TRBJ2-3	TGTGCCTGGAGTCTCCGCACAGATACGCAGTATTTT	CAWSLRTDTQYF
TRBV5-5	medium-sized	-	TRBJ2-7	TGTGCCAGCACCCTTGACAGCTACGAGCAGTACTTC	CASTLDSYEQYF
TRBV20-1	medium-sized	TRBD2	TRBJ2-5	TGCAGTGCTAGAGATGGAGGGACTAGGGAGACCCAGTACTTC	CSARDGGTRETQYF
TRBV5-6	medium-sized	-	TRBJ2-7	TGTGCCAGCAGCTTGGAAGCTTACGAGCAGTACTTC	CASSLEAYEQYF
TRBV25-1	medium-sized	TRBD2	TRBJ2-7	TGTGCCAGCAGTGCGCCGGGACTAGCGGGACTCCGCTACGAGCAGTACTTC	CASSAPGLAGLRYEQYF
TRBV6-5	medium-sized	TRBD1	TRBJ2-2	TGTGCCACCAACAACAGGGGTGACACCGGGGAGCTGTTTTTT	CATNNRGDTGELFF
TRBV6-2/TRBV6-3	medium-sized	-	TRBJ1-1	TGTGCCATCAAGACTTCCCTGAACACTGAAGCTTTCTTT	CAIKTSLNTEAFF
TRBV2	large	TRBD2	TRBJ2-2	TGTGCCAGCAGTGAGCATGCGGGAGACACCGGGGAGCTGTTTTTT	CASSEHAGDTGELFF
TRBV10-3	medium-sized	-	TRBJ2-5	TGTGCCACCAGGGGTCTGGGGCAAGAGACCCAGTACTTC	CATRGLGQETQYF
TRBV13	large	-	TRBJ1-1	TGTGCCAGCAGCCGGAGACCCGACAGGCAGAACACTGAAGCTTTCTTT	CASSRRPDRQNTEAFF
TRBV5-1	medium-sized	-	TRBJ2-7	TGCGCCAGCAGCTCGGACAGATACGAGCAGTACTTC	CASSSDRYEQYF
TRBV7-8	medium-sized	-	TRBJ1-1	TGTGCCAGCAGCTACCCCGGAGAAGCTTTCTTT	CASSYPGEAFF
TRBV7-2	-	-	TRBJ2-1	TGTGCCAGCAGCTGGGGAGGAGAGCCGCTTGAGCAGTTCTTC	CASSWGGEPLEQFF
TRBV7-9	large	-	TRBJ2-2	TGTGCCAGCGGAGACGGACTCACCGGGGAGCTGTTTTTT	CASGDGLTGELFF
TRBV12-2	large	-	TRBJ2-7	TGTGCAAGTCGCGATTCCGGACAGGGACACTACGAGCAGTACTTC	CASRDSGQGHYEQYF
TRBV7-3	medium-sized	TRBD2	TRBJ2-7	TGTGCCAGCAGCCTCTCTAGCGGGCAGGCCTACGAGCAGTACTTC	CASSLSSGQAYEQYF
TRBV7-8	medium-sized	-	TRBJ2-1	TGTGCCAGCACCGAACAGTGGAACAATGAGCAGTTCTTC	CASTEQWNNEQFF
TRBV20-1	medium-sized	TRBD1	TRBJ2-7	TGCAGTGCCCGCTCCGGGACAGGGGGGTACGAGCAGTACTTC	CSARSGTGGYEQYF
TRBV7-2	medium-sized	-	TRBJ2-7	TGTGCCAGCAGCTTAGCGGGGGCTAGCAGGTACTACGAGCAGTACTTC	CASSLAGASRYYEQYF
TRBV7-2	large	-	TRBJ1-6	TGTGCCAGCAGCTTAGGCGGTGGGTCACCCCTCCACTTT	CASSLGGGSPLHF
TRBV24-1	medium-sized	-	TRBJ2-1	TGTGCCACCAGTGACCCCCAGAGGGAAGGCGATGAGCAGTTCTTC	CATSDPQREGDEQFF
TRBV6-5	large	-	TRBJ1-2	TGTGCCAGCAGTTCCCCACGGGGGGATGGCTACACCTTC	CASSSPRGDGYTF
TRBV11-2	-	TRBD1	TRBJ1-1	TGTGCCAGCAGCTTTACAGGGGTTATGGCTTTCTTT	CASSFTGVMAFF
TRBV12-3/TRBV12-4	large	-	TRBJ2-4	TGTGCCAGCAGTTTGTGGGACGGGATTCAGTACTTC	CASSLWDGIQYF